This T cell receptor beta chain was profiled in a study of shared clonotypes between healthy human individuals. Whole-study results and caveats: Sampling covered blood only; tissue repertoires likely differ.

Per the germline V gene, CDR1 is GTSNPN and CDR2 is SVGIG (reference sequence). CDR3 length: 12 amino acids. Each cell subset's genomic DNA was divided evenly among several immunoSEQ plates. Assay used: immunoSEQ multiplex PCR; TCRdb lists only in-frame clones, some missing. The table lists around 500,000 clones, 78% of them singletons, with 12% in the top ten. Concerning this clone itself: No antigen is known for it.

All the donors were Caucasian adults who lived in Nashville, Tennessee. The sequencing sample was made of PBMCs. V gene TRBV30 combines with J gene TRBJ2-5; D may be TRBD1 (5 bases). The end of the DNA is better explained by TRBJ2-7, so the J call may be wrong. The receptor's source is a woman between 35 and 50 years old in good health. Some clones in this sample may be carry-over from other donors' samples. CDR3 in DNA: TGTGCCTGGAAGGGGCCCGGATACGAGCAGTACTTC. It translates to CAWKGPGYEQYF.